Following are 15 T cell receptor beta chains from one sample sequenced in a study of beta chain features in type 1 diabetes. Whole-study findings and limits: Among all four CD4+ subsets, Type 1 diabetes patients had TCRB CDR3s that were moderately but significantly shorter.

Since all of the isolated RNA was reverse transcribed, expressed TCRB transcripts were what got sequenced. The table came from immunoSEQ multiplex PCR; TCRdb's copy has only in-frame clones and leaves some out. The data contain around 710,000 clones, about an eighth of them singletons. No antigen is known for these receptors. The sample taken for sequencing was naive CD4+ T cells from blood. The receptors were sampled from a man between 25 and 39 years old with type 1 diabetes.

This clone was seen a few times. The gene calls are TRBV6-6 and TRBJ2-6; D unclear. Germline V gene lookup returns CDR1 MNHNY and CDR2 SVGAGI (reference sequence). The CDR3 spans 13 residues. V lost 6 bases, J lost 0 bases, and 3 bases lay in between. CDR3 nucleotides: TGTGCCAGCAGGTTCTCTGGGGCCAACGTCCTGACTTTC. Translated, it gives CASRFSGANVLTF.

This chain uses TRBV4-3 with TRBJ2-3; 7 nucleotides agree with TRBD2. The CDR3 sequence is 18 residues long. V trimming: 0 bases; J trimming: 1 base; junction bases outside the gene matches: 10. Germline-derived CDR1 and CDR2 are LGHNA and YSLEER. The CDR3 sequence is CASSQEFGTSAGTDTQYF. The DNA of the CDR3 is TGCGCCAGCAGCCAAGAATTCGGTACTAGCGCTGGCACAGATACGCAGTATTTT.

Only a few counts were recorded for this clone. J is TRBJ1-4 and V is TRBV30; 9 bases map to TRBD1. V was pared by 0 bases and J by 8 bases, with 4 bases of the junction left unmatched. The CDR3 consists of 14 residues. Germline V lookup: CDR1 GTSNPN, CDR2 SVGIG (reference sequence). CDR3 loop: CAWSVTGGGEKLFF. The CDR3 nucleotides are TGTGCCTGGAGTGTTACAGGGGGCGGAGAAAAACTGTTTTTT.

This clone was found a few times. This chain joins TRBV4-1 and TRBJ1-2, with a weak D call TRBD1 (5 bases). The ends were cut back, 3 bases at V and 8 bases at J, with 19 bases in the middle. Germline-derived CDR1 and CDR2 are MGHRA and YSYEKL. The CDR3 is made up of 15 amino acids. CDR3 loop: CASSQGEDYPDGYTF. As DNA, the CDR3 is TGCGCCAGCAGCCAGGGGGAGGATTACCCCGACGGCTACACCTTC.

The chain has TRBV19 and TRBJ1-2; weak D call: TRBD1 (5 bases). The CDR3 contains 13 residues. Looked up from germline, CDR1 is LNHDA and CDR2 is SQIVND (reference sequence). Trimming pared 10 bases from V and 5 bases from J, leaving 17 bases between. The CDR3 here is CATKRTLSYGYTF. The CDR3 DNA is TGTGCCACCAAGAGGACACTCTCATATGGCTACACCTTC.

This chain joins TRBV28 and TRBJ1-1; D is unclear. V was shortened by 6 bases and J by 4 bases, with 12 bases between the two germline ends. The germline CDR1 and CDR2 sequences are MDHEN and SYDVKM. The CDR3 loop spans 13 amino acids. This CDR3 reads CASSPPTGTEAFF. For the CDR3, the DNA is TGTGCCAGCAGCCCACCGACGGGCACTGAAGCTTTCTTT.

This chain uses TRBV2 with TRBJ1-2; D not certain. CDR1 is SNHLY and CDR2 is FYNNEI in the germline V gene. V lost 10 bases, J lost 3 bases, and 6 bases lay in between. The length of the CDR3 is 10 residues. As DNA, the CDR3 is TGTGCCACCGGGGACTATGGCTACACCTTC. Amino acids: CATGDYGYTF.

This clone was detected only a few times. The chain employs TRBV18 and TRBJ2-4; D is uncertain. This CDR3 has 14 amino acids. CDR1 is KGHSH, CDR2 LQKENI, per germline. V was trimmed by 3 bases and J by 3 bases, leaving 9 bases between them. The CDR3 loop is CASSPRSDKNIQYF. DNA for the CDR3: TGTGCCAGCTCACCCAGAAGTGACAAAAACATTCAGTACTTC.

This clone was seen a few times. This rearrangement joins TRBV9 to TRBJ2-3; 13 nucleotides line up with TRBD2. This CDR3 is built from 19 residues. Germline V gene sequence: CDR1 SGDLS, CDR2 YYNGEE. V was pared by 0 bases and J by 2 bases, with 9 bases of the junction left unmatched. CDR3 in DNA: TGTGCCAGCAGCGTAGGAGGACTAGCGGGGGTGCAATCCACAGATACGCAGTATTTT. It codes for CASSVGGLAGVQSTDTQYF. Looking up the rest from reference TRBV9 and TRBJ2-3 gives the full variable domain: DSGVTQTPKHLITATGQRVTLRCSPRSGDLSVYWYQQSLDQGLQFLIQYYNGEERAKGNILERFSAQQFPDLHSELNLSSLELGDSALYFCASSVGGLAGVQSTDTQYFGPGTRLTVL.

The chain is built from TRBV5-4 and TRBJ2-1; 10 bases match TRBD1. Unmatched junction bases numbered 3, after V lost 4 bases and J lost 8 bases. Looked up from germline, CDR1 is SGHNT and CDR2 is YYREEE (reference sequence). This CDR3 contains 13 residues. The DNA of the CDR3 is TGTGCCAGCAGCGGGACAGGGGAGGATGAGCAGTTCTTC. As protein: CASSGTGEDEQFF.

This clone occurred a few times. The chain employs TRBV7-2 and TRBJ2-5; TRBD2 matches 10 bases. V shed 3 bases, J shed 2 bases, and the junction held 3 bases outside the gene matches. The length of the CDR3 is 15 residues. Germline CDR1 reads SGHTA; CDR2 reads FQGNSA. CDR3 DNA sequence: TGTGCCAGCAGCTTCTTTAGCGGGGGGCAAGAGACCCAGTACTTC. Its translation is CASSFFSGGQETQYF.

A remark on this clone: Other DNA sequences in the same sample also yield this CDR3. This chain uses TRBV5-8 with TRBJ2-3; D is undetermined. Trimming pared 0 bases from V and 1 base from J, leaving 3 bases between. The CDR3 covers 13 residues. The germline V gene has CDR1 SGHTS and CDR2 YDEGEE. Written as DNA, the CDR3 is TGTGCCAGCAGCTTGGGAGGCACAGATACGCAGTATTTT. Protein: CASSLGGTDTQYF.

This chain links TRBV11-2 with TRBJ2-7; D gene unclear. The germline V and J ends were trimmed by 1 base and 3 bases, with 7 bases remaining between them. There are 13 residues in the CDR3. Looked up from germline, CDR1 is SGHAT and CDR2 is FQNNGV. CDR3 DNA: TGTGCCAGCAGCTTAGCCGCGAACTACGAGCAGTACTTC. Its protein is CASSLAANYEQYF.

V usage is TRBV28 and J usage is TRBJ1-2; D might be TRBD1 (6 bases). The CDR3 totals 13 residues. Trimming shortened V by 11 bases and J by 7 bases, and 20 bases separated the two germline ends. Germline V gene lookup returns CDR1 MDHEN and CDR2 SYDVKM. CDR3 coding DNA: TGTGCCTCCCGGAGGGGGTTAAGTGGTGGCTACACCTTC. Its protein is CASRRGLSGGYTF.

The sample holds a few counts of this clone. The rearrangement links TRBV4-3 to TRBJ1-5; a possible D gene is TRBD1 (5 bases). V was clipped by 0 bases and J by 3 bases, with 12 bases between them. CDR3 length: 16 amino acids. Germline assignment: CDR1 LGHNA and CDR2 YSLEER. The CDR3 coding sequence is TGCGCCAGCAGCCAAGATCTGGTCAGGGACAATCAGCCCCAGCATTTT. Protein product: CASSQDLVRDNQPQHF.